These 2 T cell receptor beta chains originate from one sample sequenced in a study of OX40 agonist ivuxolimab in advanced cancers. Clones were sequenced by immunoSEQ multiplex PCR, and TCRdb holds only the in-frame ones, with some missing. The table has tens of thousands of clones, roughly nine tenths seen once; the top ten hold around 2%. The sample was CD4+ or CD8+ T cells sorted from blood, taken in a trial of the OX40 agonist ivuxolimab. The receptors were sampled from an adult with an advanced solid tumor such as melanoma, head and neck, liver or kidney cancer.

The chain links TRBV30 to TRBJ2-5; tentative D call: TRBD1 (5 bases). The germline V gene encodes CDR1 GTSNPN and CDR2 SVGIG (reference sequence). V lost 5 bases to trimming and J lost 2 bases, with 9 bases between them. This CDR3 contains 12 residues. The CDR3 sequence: CAWQGIQETQYF. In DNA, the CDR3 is TGTGCCTGGCAGGGTATTCAAGAGACCCAGTACTTC.

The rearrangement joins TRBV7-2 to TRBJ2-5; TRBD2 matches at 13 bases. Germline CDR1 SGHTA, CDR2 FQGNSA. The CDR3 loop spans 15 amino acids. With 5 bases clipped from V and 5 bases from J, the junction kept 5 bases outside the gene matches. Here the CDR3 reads CASSPQTSGGETQYF. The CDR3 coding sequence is TGTGCCAGCAGCCCTCAGACTAGCGGGGGGGAGACCCAGTACTTC.